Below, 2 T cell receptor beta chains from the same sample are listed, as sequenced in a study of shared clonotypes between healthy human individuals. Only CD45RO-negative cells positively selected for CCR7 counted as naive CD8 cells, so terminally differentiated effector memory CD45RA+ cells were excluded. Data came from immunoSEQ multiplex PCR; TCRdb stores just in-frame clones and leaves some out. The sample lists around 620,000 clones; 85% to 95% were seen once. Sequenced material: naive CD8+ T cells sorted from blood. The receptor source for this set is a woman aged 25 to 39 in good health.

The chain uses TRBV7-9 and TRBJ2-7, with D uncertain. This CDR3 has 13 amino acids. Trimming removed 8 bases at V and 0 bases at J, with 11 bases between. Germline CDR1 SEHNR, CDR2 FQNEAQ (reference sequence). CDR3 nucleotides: TGTGCCAGCGGAATCTCAAGCTCCTACGAGCAGTACTTC. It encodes CASGISSSYEQYF. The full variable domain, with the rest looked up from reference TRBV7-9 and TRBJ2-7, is DTGVSQNPRHKITKRGQNVTFRCDPISEHNRLYWYRQTLGQGPEFLTYFQNEAQLEKSRLLSDRFSAERPKGSFSTLEIQRTEQGDSAMYLCASGISSSYEQYFGPGTRLTVT.

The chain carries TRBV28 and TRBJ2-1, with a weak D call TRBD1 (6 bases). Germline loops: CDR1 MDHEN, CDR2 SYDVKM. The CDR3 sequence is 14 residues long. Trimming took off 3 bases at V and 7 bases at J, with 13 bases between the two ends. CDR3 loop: CASSLGQGWNEQFF. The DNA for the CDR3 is TGTGCCAGCAGTTTGGGGCAGGGGTGGAATGAGCAGTTCTTC.